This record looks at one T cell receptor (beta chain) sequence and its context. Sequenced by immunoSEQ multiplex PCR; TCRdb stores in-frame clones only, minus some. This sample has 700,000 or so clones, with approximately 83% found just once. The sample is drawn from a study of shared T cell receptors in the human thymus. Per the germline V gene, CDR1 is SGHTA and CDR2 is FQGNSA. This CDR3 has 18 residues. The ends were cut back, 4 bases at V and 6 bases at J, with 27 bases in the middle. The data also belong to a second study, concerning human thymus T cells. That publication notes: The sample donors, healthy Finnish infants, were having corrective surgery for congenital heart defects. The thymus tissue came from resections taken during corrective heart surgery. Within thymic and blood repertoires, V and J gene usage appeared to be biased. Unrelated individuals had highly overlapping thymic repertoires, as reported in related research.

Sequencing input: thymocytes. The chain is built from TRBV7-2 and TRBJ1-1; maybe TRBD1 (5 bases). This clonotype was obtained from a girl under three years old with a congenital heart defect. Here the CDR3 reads CASSCWTPATSFDPEAFF. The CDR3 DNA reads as TGTGCCAGCAGCTGCTGGACACCGGCAACTAGCTTTGACCCTGAAGCTTTCTTT.